The T cell receptor (beta chain) described here comes from a study of T-cell reconstitution after alpha-beta-depleted transplantation in children. Germline values: CDR1 SGHTA, CDR2 FQGNSA. The CDR3 has 15 residues. After removal of 5 bases from V and 4 bases from J, the junction contained 11 bases not matched to a gene. TCRbeta library construction was performed incorporating unique molecular identifiers. Each CDR3 protein is one row after TCRdb ran MiXCR on the PCR reads. The data contain roughly 500,000 distinct CDR3 sequences, approximately 32% of them singletons. This clonotype was seen a handful of times.

The chain couples TRBV7-2 to TRBJ2-7; 7 bases match TRBD2. Sequencing was performed on PBMCs from the stem cell graft donor, taken from the stem cell graft. The TCR comes from a human donor who donated a stem cell graft to a child with aplastic anemia. The CDR3 region is CASSKGLDLGYEQYF. The DNA for the CDR3 is TGTGCCAGCAGCAAAGGACTAGATCTCGGTTACGAGCAGTACTTC.